This T cell receptor (beta chain) originates from a study of cytomegalovirus exposure and HLA in healthy donors. General study points: Among CMV-associated TCR beta chains, most appeared HLA-restricted in a later analysis. Later analysis placed DRB1 highest and HLA-C lowest in TCR association rates, which differed by HLA locus. Within the data, a cluster of highly shared sequence variants was likely a sequencing artifact. Some TCR beta chains (164 of them) were listed as cytomegalovirus-associated.

The V gene end was trimmed by 8 bases and the J gene end by 3 bases; junction bases not matched to a gene: 7. CDR1 is SNHLY and CDR2 is FYNNEI in the germline V gene. CDR3 length: 15 amino acids. To note about this clone: Its antigen remains unidentified.

Researchers ran the PCR with 60 Vbeta and 13 Jbeta primers. Libraries were prepared by immunoSEQ multiplex PCR; TCRdb keeps only in-frame clonotypes and omits some of them. This sample has 84,000 or so clones, with around four fifths found just once. V and J are TRBV2 and TRBJ2-2; 9 bases agree with TRBD2. The sequence came from a man between 25 and 39 years old in good health and CMV-seronegative. The sequenced sample was PBMCs. The CDR3 DNA is TGTGCCAGCGCCTGGCGGGGGGGCGACACCGGGGAGCTGTTTTTT. Amino acid sequence: CASAWRGGDTGELFF.